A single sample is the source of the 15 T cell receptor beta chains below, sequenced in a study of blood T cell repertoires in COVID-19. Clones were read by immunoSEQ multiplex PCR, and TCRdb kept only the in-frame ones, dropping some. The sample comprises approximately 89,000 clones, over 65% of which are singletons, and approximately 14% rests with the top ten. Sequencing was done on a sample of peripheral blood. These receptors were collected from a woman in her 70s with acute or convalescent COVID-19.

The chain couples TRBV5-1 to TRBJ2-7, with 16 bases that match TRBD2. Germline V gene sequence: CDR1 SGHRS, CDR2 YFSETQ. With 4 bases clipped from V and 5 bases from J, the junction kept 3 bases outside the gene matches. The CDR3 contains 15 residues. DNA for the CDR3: TGCGCCAGCAGCCCGGGACTAGCGGGAGGGCACGAGCAGTACGTC. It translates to CASSPGLAGGHEQYV.

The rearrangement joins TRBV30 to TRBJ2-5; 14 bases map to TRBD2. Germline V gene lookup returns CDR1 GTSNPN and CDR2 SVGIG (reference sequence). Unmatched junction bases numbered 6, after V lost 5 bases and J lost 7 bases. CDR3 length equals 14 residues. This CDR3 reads CAWGGTSGSGTQYF. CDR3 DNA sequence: TGTGCCTGGGGGGGGACTAGCGGGAGCGGGACCCAGTACTTC.

CDR3 residues: CASSWGRENGYTF. In nucleotides, the CDR3 is TGTGCCAGCAGCTGGGGCAGGGAAAATGGCTACACCTTC. This rearrangement joins TRBV5-4 to TRBJ1-2, with D possibly matching TRBD1 (5 bases). The V and J ends lost 3 bases and 6 bases respectively, with 12 bases between them. Germline V gene data show CDR1 as SGHNT and CDR2 as YYREEE (reference sequence). This CDR3 is 13 amino acids long.

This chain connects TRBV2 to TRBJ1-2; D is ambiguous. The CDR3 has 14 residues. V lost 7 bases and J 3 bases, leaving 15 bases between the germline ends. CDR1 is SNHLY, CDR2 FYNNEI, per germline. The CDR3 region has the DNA TGTGCCAGCATTCGCGGTGCGAGGGACTATGGCTACACCTTC. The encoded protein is CASIRGARDYGYTF.

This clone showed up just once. The CDR3 DNA sequence: TGCGCCAGCAGCTTGGGCGCAGATACGCAGTATTTT. It encodes CASSLGADTQYF. The chain is built from TRBV5-1 and TRBJ2-3; D unclear. The CDR3 is 12 residues long. V was shortened by 0 bases and J by 4 bases, with 3 bases between the two germline ends. Germline V gives CDR1 SGHRS, CDR2 YFSETQ. Supplemented by reference TRBV5-1 and TRBJ2-3, the full variable domain reads KAGVTQTPRYLIKTRGQQVTLSCSPISGHRSVSWYQQTPGQGLQFLFEYFSETQRNKGNFPGRFSGRQFSNSRSEMNVSTLELGDSALYLCASSLGADTQYFGPGTRLTVL.

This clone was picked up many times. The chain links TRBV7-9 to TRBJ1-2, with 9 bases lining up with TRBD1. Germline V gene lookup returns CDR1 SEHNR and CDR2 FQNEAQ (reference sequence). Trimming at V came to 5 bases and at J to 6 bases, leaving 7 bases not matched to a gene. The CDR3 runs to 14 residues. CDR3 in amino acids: CASSLDRGRNGYTF. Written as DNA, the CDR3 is TGTGCCAGCAGCCTGGACAGGGGAAGAAATGGCTACACCTTC.

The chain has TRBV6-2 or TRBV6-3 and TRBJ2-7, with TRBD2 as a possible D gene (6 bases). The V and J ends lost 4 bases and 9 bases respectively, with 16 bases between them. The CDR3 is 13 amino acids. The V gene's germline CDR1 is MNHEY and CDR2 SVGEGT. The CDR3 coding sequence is TGTGCCAGCAGTTGGCTAGCGACCCCTGGGCAGTACGTC. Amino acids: CASSWLATPGQYV.

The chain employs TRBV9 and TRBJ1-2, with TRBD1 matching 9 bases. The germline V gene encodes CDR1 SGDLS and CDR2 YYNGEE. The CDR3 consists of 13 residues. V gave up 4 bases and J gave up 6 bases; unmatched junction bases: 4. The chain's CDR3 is CASSLDRGNGYTF. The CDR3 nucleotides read TGTGCCAGCAGCCTGGACAGGGGAAATGGCTACACCTTC.

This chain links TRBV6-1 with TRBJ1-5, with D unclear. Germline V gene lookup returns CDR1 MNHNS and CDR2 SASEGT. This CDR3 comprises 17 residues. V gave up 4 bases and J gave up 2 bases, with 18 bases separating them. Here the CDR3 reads CASSGTLLSGGNQPQHF. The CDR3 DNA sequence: TGTGCCAGCAGTGGGACCTTACTTTCCGGGGGCAATCAGCCCCAGCATTTT.

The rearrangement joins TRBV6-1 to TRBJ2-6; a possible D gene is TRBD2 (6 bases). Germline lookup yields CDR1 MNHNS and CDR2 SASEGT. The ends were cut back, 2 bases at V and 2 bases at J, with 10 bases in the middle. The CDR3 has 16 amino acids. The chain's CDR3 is CASSEQGGAGANVLTF. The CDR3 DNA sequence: TGTGCCAGCAGTGAACAGGGCGGGGCTGGGGCCAACGTCCTGACTTTC.

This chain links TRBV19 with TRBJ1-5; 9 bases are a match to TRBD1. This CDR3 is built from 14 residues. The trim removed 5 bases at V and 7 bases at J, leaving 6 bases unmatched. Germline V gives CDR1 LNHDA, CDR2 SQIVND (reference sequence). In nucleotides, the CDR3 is TGTGCCAGTAGTTTACAGGGGGCTGTCCAGCCCCAGCATTTT. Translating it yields CASSLQGAVQPQHF.

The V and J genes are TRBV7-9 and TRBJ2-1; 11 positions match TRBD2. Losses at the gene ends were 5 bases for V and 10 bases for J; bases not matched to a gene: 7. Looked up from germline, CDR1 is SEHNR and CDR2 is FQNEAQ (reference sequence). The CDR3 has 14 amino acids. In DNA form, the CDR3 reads TGTGCCAGCAGCCCCGGGACTAGCGGTGAAGAGCAGTTCTTC. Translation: CASSPGTSGEEQFF. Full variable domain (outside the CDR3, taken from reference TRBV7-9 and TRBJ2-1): DTGVSQNPRHKITKRGQNVTFRCDPISEHNRLYWYRQTLGQGPEFLTYFQNEAQLEKSRLLSDRFSAERPKGSFSTLEIQRTEQGDSAMYLCASSPGTSGEEQFFGPGTRLTVL.

The CDR3 sequence: CASSLEFIGVTGNTIYF. DNA for the CDR3: TGCGCCAGCAGCTTGGAATTCATCGGGGTTACTGGAAACACCATATATTTT. The V call is TRBV5-1, the J call TRBJ1-3; D not resolved. Germline V CDR1 and CDR2: SGHRS, YFSETQ. The CDR3 covers 17 residues. Trimming took off 0 bases at V and 2 bases at J, with 15 bases between the two ends.

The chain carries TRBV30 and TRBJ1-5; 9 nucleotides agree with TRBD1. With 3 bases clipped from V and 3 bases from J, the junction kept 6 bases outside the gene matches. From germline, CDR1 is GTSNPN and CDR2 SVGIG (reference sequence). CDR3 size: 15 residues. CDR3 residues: CAWRTRDRDNQPQHF. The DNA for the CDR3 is TGTGCCTGGAGAACCCGGGACAGGGACAATCAGCCCCAGCATTTT.

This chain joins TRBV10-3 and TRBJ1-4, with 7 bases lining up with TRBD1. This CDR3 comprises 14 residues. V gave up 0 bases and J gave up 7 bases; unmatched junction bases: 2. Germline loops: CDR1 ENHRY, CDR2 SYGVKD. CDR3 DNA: TGTGCCATCAGTGAGTCAAGGGGGCCTGAAAAACTGTTTTTT. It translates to CAISESRGPEKLFF.